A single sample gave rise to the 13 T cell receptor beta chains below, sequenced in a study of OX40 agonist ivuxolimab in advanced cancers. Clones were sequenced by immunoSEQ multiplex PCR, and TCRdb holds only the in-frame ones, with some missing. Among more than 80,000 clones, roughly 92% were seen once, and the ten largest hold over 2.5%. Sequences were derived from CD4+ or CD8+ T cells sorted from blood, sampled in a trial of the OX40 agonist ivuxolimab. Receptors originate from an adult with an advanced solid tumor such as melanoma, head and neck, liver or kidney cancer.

The CDR3 is CASSHTGTPNTEAFF. CDR3 DNA sequence: TGTGCCAGCAGTCATACCGGGACACCTAACACTGAAGCTTTCTTT. This chain joins TRBV14 and TRBJ1-1; tentative D call: TRBD1 (6 bases). The germline CDR1 and CDR2 sequences are SGHDN and FVKESK. This CDR3 has 15 amino acids. Between the trimmed V and J ends, which lost 6 bases and 2 bases, there was a span of 16 bases.

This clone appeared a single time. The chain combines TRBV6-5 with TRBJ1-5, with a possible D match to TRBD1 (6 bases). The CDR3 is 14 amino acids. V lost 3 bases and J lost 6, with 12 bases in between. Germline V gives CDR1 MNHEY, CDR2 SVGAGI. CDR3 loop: CASSYGGAGQPQHF. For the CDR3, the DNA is TGTGCCAGCAGTTATGGGGGCGCGGGTCAGCCCCAGCATTTT.

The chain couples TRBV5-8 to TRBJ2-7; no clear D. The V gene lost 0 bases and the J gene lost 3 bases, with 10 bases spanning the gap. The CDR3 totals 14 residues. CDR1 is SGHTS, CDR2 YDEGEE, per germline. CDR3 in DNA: TGTGCCAGCAGCTTGGAACGGGCCCACTACGAGCAGTACTTC. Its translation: CASSLERAHYEQYF.

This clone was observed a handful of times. The CDR3 spells CASSQDTSDEQFF. The DNA for the CDR3 is TGCGCCAGCAGCCAAGATACTAGCGATGAGCAGTTCTTC. This chain joins TRBV4-1 and TRBJ2-1; 7 positions match TRBD2. CDR1 is MGHRA and CDR2 is YSYEKL in the germline V gene. This CDR3 is 13 amino acids long. The J segment lost 8 bases and the V segment lost 0 bases, leaving 1 base of the junction unmatched.

The CDR3 region has the DNA TGTGCCAGCAGGATCTCCTACGAGCAGTACTTC. Its translation is CASRISYEQYF. The rearrangement uses TRBV6-1 and TRBJ2-7, with no clear D. The V and J ends lost 6 bases and 0 bases respectively, with 3 bases between them. The CDR3 is made up of 11 amino acids. The germline CDR1 and CDR2 sequences are MNHNS and SASEGT.

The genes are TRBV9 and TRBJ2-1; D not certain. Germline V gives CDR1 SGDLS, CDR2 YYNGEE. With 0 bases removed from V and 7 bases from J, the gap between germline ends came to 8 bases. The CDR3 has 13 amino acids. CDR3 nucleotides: TGTGCCAGCAGCGTAGATGAGGTTAATGAGCAGTTCTTC. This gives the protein CASSVDEVNEQFF.

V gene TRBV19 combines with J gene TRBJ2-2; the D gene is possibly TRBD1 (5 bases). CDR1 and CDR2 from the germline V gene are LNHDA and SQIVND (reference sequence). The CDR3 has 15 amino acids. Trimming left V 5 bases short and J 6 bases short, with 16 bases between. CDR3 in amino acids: CASSLGRVLSGELFF. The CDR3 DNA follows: TGTGCCAGTAGTCTGGGCAGGGTCTTATCCGGGGAGCTGTTTTTT.

The CDR3 region is CATSLTGGPRDEKLFF. The CDR3 nucleotides read TGTGCCACCTCTCTTACAGGGGGCCCCCGGGATGAAAAACTGTTTTTT. The chain couples TRBV19 to TRBJ1-4; the match to TRBD1 covers 9 bases. Looked up from germline, CDR1 is LNHDA and CDR2 is SQIVND (reference sequence). The junction had 15 bases not matched to a gene; V was cut back by 10 bases and J by 6 bases. The CDR3 has 16 amino acids.

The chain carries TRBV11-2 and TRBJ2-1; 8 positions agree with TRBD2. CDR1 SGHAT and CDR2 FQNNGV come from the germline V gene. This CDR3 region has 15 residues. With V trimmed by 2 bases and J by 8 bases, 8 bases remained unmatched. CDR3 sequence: CASSLKVREVDEQFF. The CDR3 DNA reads TGTGCCAGCAGCTTAAAAGTGCGGGAGGTCGATGAGCAGTTCTTC.

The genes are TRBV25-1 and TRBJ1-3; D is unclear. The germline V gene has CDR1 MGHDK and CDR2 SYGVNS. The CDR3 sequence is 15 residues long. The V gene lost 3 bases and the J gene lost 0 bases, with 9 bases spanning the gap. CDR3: CASSDDDYSGNTIYF. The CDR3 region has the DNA TGTGCCAGCAGTGACGATGACTACTCTGGAAACACCATATATTTT.

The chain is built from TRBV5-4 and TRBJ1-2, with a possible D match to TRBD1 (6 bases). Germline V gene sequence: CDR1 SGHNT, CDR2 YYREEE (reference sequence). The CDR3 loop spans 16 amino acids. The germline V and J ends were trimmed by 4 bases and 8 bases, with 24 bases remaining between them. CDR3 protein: CASSRAGDLYPIGYTF. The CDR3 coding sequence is TGTGCCAGCAGCCGTGCAGGGGACCTTTACCCCATAGGCTACACCTTC.

CDR3 sequence: CASSFRLGGSYEQYF. The CDR3, as DNA: TGTGCCAGCAGCTTCCGATTAGGGGGTTCCTACGAGCAGTACTTC. The rearrangement joins TRBV5-6 to TRBJ2-7; a weak D match, TRBD1 (6 bases). Trimming left V 2 bases short and J 1 base short, with 13 bases between. This CDR3 is built from 15 residues. The V gene's germline CDR1 is SGHDT and CDR2 YYEEEE.

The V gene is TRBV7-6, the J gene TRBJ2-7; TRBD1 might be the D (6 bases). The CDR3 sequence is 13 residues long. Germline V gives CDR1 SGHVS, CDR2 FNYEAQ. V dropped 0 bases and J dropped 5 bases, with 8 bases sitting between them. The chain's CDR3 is CASSLAGADEQYF. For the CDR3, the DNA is TGTGCCAGCAGCTTAGCGGGGGCTGACGAGCAGTACTTC.